These 25 T cell receptor beta chains share one sample of origin, sequenced in a study of T cell responses to AZD1222 COVID-19 vaccine. Sequencing was performed with immunoSEQ multiplex PCR; in TCRdb, only in-frame clones are kept and a portion is missing. This sample carries approximately 150,000 clones, 70% to 90% of them seen once, and the ten largest clones take over 1%. Sequences were derived from peripheral blood, sampled 28 days after the second AZD1222 dose. The receptors were sampled from an adult who received the AZD1222 COVID-19 vaccine.

In this sample, this clone turned up a few times. This chain joins TRBV5-4 and TRBJ2-1; D call uncertain. V lost 4 bases and J 7 bases, leaving 6 bases between the germline ends. CDR3 length equals 11 residues. Germline V gene data show CDR1 as SGHNT and CDR2 as YYREEE (reference sequence). CDR3 in amino acids: CASSPGNEQFF. CDR3 sequence (DNA): TGTGCCAGCAGCCCCGGGAATGAGCAGTTCTTC.

The rearrangement links TRBV10-3 to TRBJ1-2; D is unclear. The V gene's germline CDR1 is ENHRY and CDR2 SYGVKD. V lost 2 bases, J lost 4 bases, and 8 bases lay in between. The CDR3 is made up of 13 amino acids. The DNA for the CDR3 is TGTGCCATCAGTGAGGAACAGAGCTATGGCTACACCTTC. Protein product: CAISEEQSYGYTF.

The V and J genes are TRBV6-5 and TRBJ2-3, with D perhaps given as TRBD1 or TRBD2 (5 bases each). Per germline, CDR1 MNHEY and CDR2 SVGAGI. The CDR3 is made up of 16 amino acids. V was pared by 2 bases and J by 1 base, with 13 bases between. The CDR3 sequence is CASSYLRGDRTDTQYF. CDR3 bases: TGTGCCAGCAGTTACCTAAGGGGAGATCGCACAGATACGCAGTATTTT.

The rearrangement uses TRBV27 and TRBJ2-7; tentatively, D is TRBD2 (5 bases). The CDR3 extends over 13 amino acids. Germline V gene lookup returns CDR1 MNHEY and CDR2 SMNVEV (reference sequence). The ends were cut back, 2 bases at V and 3 bases at J, with 8 bases in the middle. The CDR3 coding sequence is TGTGCCAGCAGTTTAAGGGAGTTCTACGAGCAGTACTTC. This gives the protein CASSLREFYEQYF.

The rearrangement uses TRBV7-2 and TRBJ2-3; 7 bases map to TRBD1. The V segment lost 5 bases and the J segment 6 bases; nucleotides outside the gene matches: 14. Looked up from germline, CDR1 is SGHTA and CDR2 is FQGNSA. This CDR3 region has 16 residues. CDR3 DNA sequence: TGTGCCAGCAGCCCAACGCCCGGGACAGCAAGGGATACGCAGTATTTT. This translates into CASSPTPGTARDTQYF.

The table lists this clone with a few counts. The chain uses TRBV9 and TRBJ2-7; TRBD2 aligns across 9 bases. With V trimmed by 1 base and J by 9 bases, 8 bases remained unmatched. Per the germline V gene, CDR1 is SGDLS and CDR2 is YYNGEE. The CDR3 totals 14 residues. The CDR3 is CASSVTTSSGTQYF. The CDR3 nucleotides read TGTGCCAGCAGCGTAACGACCTCTAGCGGGACGCAGTACTTC.

This chain connects TRBV29-1 to TRBJ1-1; 8 bases are shared with TRBD1. The germline V gene encodes CDR1 SQVTM and CDR2 ANQGSEA. J was trimmed by 5 bases and V by 8 bases; bases with no gene match: 10. The CDR3 sequence is 13 residues long. CDR3 DNA: TGCAGCACCACCAGGGGGCCGAGGACTGAAGCTTTCTTT. This gives the protein CSTTRGPRTEAFF.

The chain couples TRBV7-2 to TRBJ2-7; 8 bases match TRBD1. This CDR3 has 14 amino acids. Germline V gives CDR1 SGHTA, CDR2 FQGNSA. The V and J ends lost 5 bases and 9 bases, in that order; junction bases with no gene match: 12. The CDR3 here is CASSPGGLPSGQYF. CDR3 nucleotide sequence: TGTGCCAGCAGCCCAGGGGGCCTGCCCTCTGGGCAGTACTTC.

J is TRBJ2-7 and V is TRBV11-3; the D gene could be TRBD1 or TRBD2 (6 bases each). The V gene lost 6 bases and the J gene lost 2 bases, with 17 bases spanning the gap. Germline-derived CDR1 and CDR2 are SGHNT and YENEEA. The CDR3 has 15 amino acids. DNA for the CDR3: TGTGCCAGCAGGGGGGGCCGGGACACGCCCTACGAGCAGTACTTC. Its translation: CASRGGRDTPYEQYF.

The rearrangement joins TRBV27 to TRBJ2-2, with a tentative D call TRBD1 (5 bases). Germline loops: CDR1 MNHEY, CDR2 SMNVEV (reference sequence). Trimming cost V 4 bases and J 2 bases, with 11 bases left between them. This CDR3 contains 15 residues. This chain's CDR3 is CASSSGQTNTGELFF. The DNA for the CDR3 is TGTGCCAGCAGTTCCGGACAAACAAACACCGGGGAGCTGTTTTTT.

The rearrangement uses TRBV7-2 and TRBJ2-7; TRBD2 agrees at 7 bases. Germline values: CDR1 SGHTA, CDR2 FQGNSA. Trimming removed 4 bases from V and 4 bases from J; junction bases left unmatched: 7. The CDR3 contains 14 residues. The CDR3 is CASSSGGSLYEQYF. The CDR3 DNA sequence: TGTGCCAGCAGCTCCGGGGGGTCTTTGTACGAGCAGTACTTC.

The V and J genes are TRBV5-1 and TRBJ1-1, with D possibly TRBD1 on 6 matching bases. CDR1 and CDR2 from the germline V gene are SGHRS and YFSETQ. The CDR3 length is 14 residues. The ends were cut back, 4 bases at V and 0 bases at J, with 10 bases in the middle. The CDR3 region is CASSLGHLNTEAFF. CDR3 in DNA: TGCGCCAGCAGCCTGGGACATTTGAACACTGAAGCTTTCTTT.

V and J are TRBV6-5 and TRBJ1-1; 12 bases fit TRBD1. Germline loops: CDR1 MNHEY, CDR2 SVGAGI. J lost 2 bases, V lost 8 bases, and 3 bases had no gene match. This CDR3 contains 14 residues. The CDR3 here is CASWDRGLNTEAFF. The DNA of the CDR3 is TGTGCCAGCTGGGACAGGGGGCTTAACACTGAAGCTTTCTTT.

The rearrangement joins TRBV7-2 to TRBJ1-2; 8 nucleotides align to TRBD1. With 1 base clipped from V and 2 bases from J, the junction kept 3 bases outside the gene matches. From germline, CDR1 is SGHTA and CDR2 FQGNSA. The CDR3 consists of 15 residues. CDR3 loop: CASSLGPGGNYGYTF. CDR3 DNA: TGTGCCAGCAGCTTAGGACCAGGGGGCAACTATGGCTACACCTTC.

The table lists this clone with a few counts. The chain employs TRBV4-2 and TRBJ2-7; 11 nucleotides align to TRBD2. The CDR3 is 18 amino acids. Losses at the gene ends were 5 bases for V and 2 bases for J; bases not matched to a gene: 14. Germline V gene lookup returns CDR1 LGHNA and CDR2 YNFKEQ. The CDR3 here is CASSTRESTSGKPYEQYF. DNA for the CDR3: TGTGCCAGCAGCACTCGAGAATCGACTAGCGGGAAGCCCTACGAGCAGTACTTC.

The rearrangement links TRBV4-2 to TRBJ2-7; 7 bases line up with TRBD2. The ends lost 4 bases at V and 5 bases at J; junction bases unmatched: 8. Germline V gene data show CDR1 as LGHNA and CDR2 as YNFKEQ. The CDR3 is 14 amino acids. The CDR3 spells CASSPAGEGNEQYF. Written as DNA, the CDR3 is TGTGCCAGCAGCCCGGCGGGGGAGGGCAACGAGCAGTACTTC.

The chain combines TRBV12-3 or TRBV12-4 with TRBJ1-1; the D is unclear. The CDR3 runs to 13 residues. The V gene lost 4 bases and the J gene lost 1 base, with 7 bases spanning the gap. The CDR3 here is CASSSSQNTEAFF. The CDR3 DNA follows: TGTGCCAGCAGTTCCTCTCAGAACACTGAAGCTTTCTTT.

The rearrangement joins TRBV4-1 to TRBJ2-1; TRBD2 might be the D (7 bases). The CDR3 is 18 residues long. From germline, CDR1 is MGHRA and CDR2 YSYEKL. Trimming shortened V by 2 bases and J by 1 base, and 18 bases separated the two germline ends. The CDR3 DNA sequence: TGCGCCAGCAGCCAACCAGGGAGGGGGGGGAATTCCTACAATGAGCAGTTCTTC. Translation gives CASSQPGRGGNSYNEQFF.

This chain connects TRBV4-2 to TRBJ2-1, with TRBD2 as a possible D gene (6 bases). V dropped 0 bases and J dropped 8 bases, with 14 bases sitting between them. From germline, CDR1 is LGHNA and CDR2 YNFKEQ. The CDR3 extends over 15 amino acids. The CDR3 spells CASSQDGGGRDEQFF. Written as DNA, the CDR3 is TGTGCCAGCAGCCAAGACGGGGGAGGACGGGATGAGCAGTTCTTC.

The chain carries TRBV4-2 and TRBJ2-7; perhaps TRBD2 as D (6 bases). Germline CDR1 is LGHNA and CDR2 is YNFKEQ. This CDR3 is built from 15 residues. Between the trimmed V and J ends, which lost 4 bases and 4 bases, there was a span of 17 bases. CDR3 bases: TGTGCCAGCAGCCCAGCCGGAGGGGTAAGATACGAGCAGTACTTC. Its protein product is CASSPAGGVRYEQYF.

This chain connects TRBV7-9 to TRBJ2-1, with 7 bases that match TRBD2. J lost 6 bases, V lost 5 bases, and 4 bases had no gene match. The CDR3 totals 13 residues. Germline values: CDR1 SEHNR, CDR2 FQNEAQ (reference sequence). CDR3 sequence: CASSPPGGNEQFF. Written as DNA, the CDR3 is TGTGCCAGCAGCCCACCGGGAGGCAATGAGCAGTTCTTC.

The J gene is TRBJ2-5, the V gene TRBV5-4, with 7 bases lining up with TRBD1. The J segment lost 5 bases and the V segment lost 4 bases, leaving 11 bases of the junction unmatched. CDR1 is SGHNT and CDR2 is YYREEE in the germline V gene (reference sequence). The CDR3 covers 15 residues. The CDR3 region has the DNA TGTGCCAGCAGCACCAGACAGGGTGATGGGGAGACCCAGTACTTC. Its translation: CASSTRQGDGETQYF.

The chain employs TRBV4-3 and TRBJ1-2; D is perhaps TRBD1 (5 bases). The germline CDR1 and CDR2 sequences are LGHNA and YSLEER. CDR3 size: 14 residues. Between the trimmed V and J ends, which lost 5 bases and 0 bases, there was a span of 10 bases. The CDR3 here is CASSSGFSNYGYTF. The CDR3 nucleotides are TGCGCCAGCAGCTCAGGGTTTTCTAACTATGGCTACACCTTC.

This clone was detected a few times. V is TRBV19 and J is TRBJ2-7, with 9 nucleotides matching TRBD1. Germline loops: CDR1 LNHDA, CDR2 SQIVND (reference sequence). This CDR3 comprises 15 residues. The ends lost 6 bases at V and 3 bases at J; junction bases unmatched: 9. The CDR3 reads CASSRSGQGGYEQYF. The CDR3 DNA is TGTGCCAGTAGCCGATCGGGACAGGGAGGCTACGAGCAGTACTTC.

V gene TRBV25-1 combines with J gene TRBJ2-1; D gene ambiguous. The CDR3 sequence is 10 residues long. Germline CDR1 and CDR2: MGHDK and SYGVNS. V was shortened by 8 bases and J by 5 bases, with 4 bases between the two germline ends. CDR3 amino acids: CASANNEQFF. As DNA, the CDR3 is TGTGCCAGCGCCAACAATGAGCAGTTCTTC.